The text below deals with one T cell receptor beta chain. This record comes from a study of shared clonotypes between healthy human individuals. Donation came from healthy HIV-negative adults that had no recent acute infections or vaccinations. Every donor was a Caucasian adult from Nashville, Tennessee. Deep was the level at which the assay was run. For sorted subsets, about 0.2 ug DNA per replicate equaled approximately 32,000 T cell genomes. The assay was immunoSEQ multiplex PCR, and TCRdb's table has in-frame clones only and misses some. The sample consists of about 1.1 million clones, 60% to 80% of them appearing once. The CDR3 has 13 residues. Trimming removed 6 bases at V and 8 bases at J, with 16 bases between. Germline V gene sequence: CDR1 SEHNR, CDR2 FQNEAQ (reference sequence).

V is TRBV7-9 and J is TRBJ1-1; D perhaps matches TRBD1 (6 bases). The sequence was obtained from a man aged 18 to 30 in good health. Some clones in this sample may be carry-over from other donors' samples. Specimen: memory CD4+ T cells from PBMCs. The subset here: CD45RA-negative fraction. The CDR3 sequence is CASSPRQAAEAFF. CDR3 in DNA: TGTGCCAGCAGTCCCAGACAGGCCGCGGAAGCTTTCTTT.